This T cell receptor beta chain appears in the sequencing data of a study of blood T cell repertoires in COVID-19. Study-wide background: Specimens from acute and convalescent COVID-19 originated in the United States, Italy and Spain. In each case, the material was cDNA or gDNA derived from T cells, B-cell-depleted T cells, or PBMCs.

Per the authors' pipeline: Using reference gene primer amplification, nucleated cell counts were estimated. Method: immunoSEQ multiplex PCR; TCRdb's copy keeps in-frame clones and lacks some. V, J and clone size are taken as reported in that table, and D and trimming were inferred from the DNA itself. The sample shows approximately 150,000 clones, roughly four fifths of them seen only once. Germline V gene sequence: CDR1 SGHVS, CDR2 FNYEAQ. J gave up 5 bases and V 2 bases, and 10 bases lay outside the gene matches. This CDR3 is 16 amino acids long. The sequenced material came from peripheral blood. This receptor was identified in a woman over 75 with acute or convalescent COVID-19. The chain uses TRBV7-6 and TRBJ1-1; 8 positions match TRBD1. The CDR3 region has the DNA TGTGCCAGCAGCTTAAACCCCGGACAGGGTAGGACTGAAGCTTTCTTT. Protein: CASSLNPGQGRTEAFF.